A selection of T cell receptor beta chains follows, all from one sample in a study of cytomegalovirus exposure and HLA in healthy donors. Produced via immunoSEQ multiplex PCR; TCRdb's table is partial and in-frame only. The table lists 100,000 to 150,000 clones, about 78% of them singletons. Sequenced sample: PBMCs. The source is a female donor in good health and CMV-seronegative. Both conserved end residues are part of each CDR3. Fields, in order: V gene, J gene, CDR3 protein.

v_call: TRBV7-9
j_call: TRBJ2-1
cdr3_aa: CASSPSGNEQFF

v_call: TRBV4-3
j_call: TRBJ1-4
cdr3_aa: CASSQEVWQWEKLFF

v_call: TRBV10-2
j_call: TRBJ2-1
cdr3_aa: CASSEVRAGEYGEQFF

v_call: TRBV4-1
j_call: TRBJ2-7
cdr3_aa: CASSRKGGEGYEQYF

v_call: TRBV19
j_call: TRBJ1-3
cdr3_aa: CASSQPGQGNSGNTIYF

v_call: TRBV23-1
j_call: TRBJ2-3
cdr3_aa: CASSLRDKRSDTQYF

v_call: TRBV28
j_call: TRBJ2-7
cdr3_aa: CASSFPTSSGSDDEQYF

v_call: TRBV6-5
j_call: TRBJ2-7
cdr3_aa: CASSVHRGYEQYF

v_call: TRBV29-1
j_call: TRBJ1-4
cdr3_aa: CSVESGGLGEKLFF

v_call: TRBV6-6
j_call: TRBJ2-5
cdr3_aa: CASSYTTGRETQYF

v_call: TRBV6-6
j_call: TRBJ2-3
cdr3_aa: CASSYSGTGSADTQYF

v_call: TRBV21-1
j_call: TRBJ1-5
cdr3_aa: CASSLRQGLQHF

v_call: TRBV30
j_call: TRBJ2-7
cdr3_aa: CACAIAGGGEQYF

v_call: TRBV7-9
j_call: TRBJ1-2
cdr3_aa: CAGTGFGGYTF

v_call: TRBV29-1
j_call: TRBJ2-1
cdr3_aa: CSAAASSGINEQFF

v_call: TRBV9
j_call: TRBJ1-4
cdr3_aa: CASSDDRAGEKLFF

v_call: TRBV14
j_call: TRBJ2-1
cdr3_aa: CASSQSYNEQFF

v_call: TRBV6-5
j_call: TRBJ2-1
cdr3_aa: CASSGLGEQFF

v_call: TRBV7-3
j_call: TRBJ2-3
cdr3_aa: CASSLRDRVSTDTQYF

v_call: TRBV4-2
j_call: TRBJ2-5
cdr3_aa: CASSQSREEIETQYF

v_call: TRBV7-2
j_call: TRBJ2-7
cdr3_aa: CASSSRLVSGRLYEQYF

v_call: TRBV9
j_call: TRBJ1-4
cdr3_aa: CASSANGEKLFF

v_call: TRBV5-4
j_call: TRBJ2-3
cdr3_aa: CASSFSSGRVETDTQYF

v_call: TRBV5-1
j_call: TRBJ2-7
cdr3_aa: CASSLRQTSYEQYF

v_call: TRBV5-4
j_call: NA
cdr3_aa: CASSLRTGYEQYF

v_call: TRBV5-4
j_call: TRBJ1-4
cdr3_aa: CASSHEEEKLFF

v_call: TRBV6-1
j_call: TRBJ2-3
cdr3_aa: CASSEPGQPPPTDTQYF

v_call: TRBV5-1
j_call: TRBJ2-6
cdr3_aa: CASSLVSLGANVLTF

v_call: TRBV7-6
j_call: TRBJ2-7
cdr3_aa: CASSSGTGAYEQYF

v_call: TRBV28
j_call: TRBJ2-7
cdr3_aa: CATWTGPYEQYF

v_call: TRBV28
j_call: TRBJ1-1
cdr3_aa: CASSPNLEEAEAFF

v_call: TRBV19
j_call: TRBJ2-2
cdr3_aa: CASMGRLTSRPGELFF

v_call: TRBV10-3
j_call: TRBJ2-1
cdr3_aa: CAISEGLAGNNEQFF

v_call: TRBV9
j_call: TRBJ2-3
cdr3_aa: CASSVAPRPPDTQYF

v_call: TRBV7-2
j_call: TRBJ1-1
cdr3_aa: CASSLARVTEAFF

v_call: TRBV7-9
j_call: TRBJ2-1
cdr3_aa: CASSLVQGGNEQFF

v_call: TRBV4-3
j_call: TRBJ2-6
cdr3_aa: CASSQTPQGTTGANVLTF

v_call: TRBV7-2
j_call: TRBJ2-1
cdr3_aa: CASSPPQYNEQFF

v_call: TRBV18
j_call: TRBJ1-3
cdr3_aa: CASSPATGSGNTIYF

v_call: TRBV7-6
j_call: TRBJ2-1
cdr3_aa: CASSLERSEQFF

v_call: TRBV29-1
j_call: TRBJ1-1
cdr3_aa: CSVAPSGRTEAFF

v_call: TRBV2
j_call: TRBJ2-7
cdr3_aa: CASSPTWDRIYEQYF

v_call: TRBV11-2
j_call: TRBJ2-7
cdr3_aa: CASSLSAYEQYF

v_call: TRBV5-1
j_call: TRBJ2-3
cdr3_aa: CASSPGVRTDTQYF

v_call: TRBV4-1
j_call: TRBJ2-2
cdr3_aa: CASSQDLTGGWAGELFF

v_call: TRBV19
j_call: TRBJ1-1
cdr3_aa: CASRITGESEAFF

v_call: TRBV27
j_call: TRBJ1-4
cdr3_aa: CASHQAGGNEKLFF

v_call: TRBV15
j_call: TRBJ2-7
cdr3_aa: CATSRQGGISYEQYF

v_call: TRBV7-2
j_call: TRBJ2-7
cdr3_aa: CASSAGLAVTEQYF

v_call: TRBV27
j_call: TRBJ2-3
cdr3_aa: CASSLIREGTDTQYF

v_call: TRBV28
j_call: TRBJ2-1
cdr3_aa: CASSLGGSGYNEQFF

v_call: TRBV4-2
j_call: TRBJ2-3
cdr3_aa: CASSLDLLAGDTQYF

v_call: TRBV5-5
j_call: TRBJ2-7
cdr3_aa: CASTRKGDPLQYF

v_call: TRBV5-1
j_call: TRBJ1-1
cdr3_aa: CASSRPGTGPNTEAFF